A selection of T cell receptor beta chains follows, all from one sample in a study of blood T cell repertoires in COVID-19. Sequencing used immunoSEQ multiplex PCR; TCRdb keeps in-frame clones, though not all of them. The sample comprises 190,000 or so clones, 65% to 90% of which are singletons, and approximately 4% rests with the top ten. Source material: PBMCs or T cells enriched from blood (not recorded which). The receptors come from a woman aged 25 to 39 who had been exposed to COVID-19. Each CDR3 is given with its conserved first and last residue. The D gene is left open where the match is weak. Clone size is given for some rows only: seen once, a few or many times, or a class if the clone is expanded.

V	size	length	D	J	DNA	CDR3
TRBV24-1	NA	16	NA	TRBJ2-3	TGTGCCACCAGTGATCACAGGTGGCCCCGCACAGATACGCAGTATTTT	CATSDHRWPRTDTQYF
TRBV27	NA	16	TRBD1	TRBJ2-7	TGTGCCAGCAGTTTGGTCCCCGGGACAGCGCCCTACGAGCAGTACTTC	CASSLVPGTAPYEQYF
TRBV12-3/TRBV12-4	NA	12	NA	TRBJ1-5	TGTGCCAGCAGTTCCCAGGATCAGCCCCAGCATTTT	CASSSQDQPQHF
TRBV7-8	NA	15	NA	TRBJ2-7	TGTGCCAGCAGCTTATTCAGGGGATTGGAGTACGAGCAGTACTTC	CASSLFRGLEYEQYF
TRBV6-2/TRBV6-3	once	18	TRBD2	TRBJ2-3	TGTGCCAGCAGTTACTCTGGACTAGCGGTTATTAGCACAGATACGCAGTATTTT	CASSYSGLAVISTDTQYF
TRBV3-1/TRBV3-2	NA	18	TRBD2	TRBJ2-7	TGTGCCAGCAGCCAAGAGTTTCTAGCGGGGGGGCTTCGGTGGGAGCAGTACTTC	CASSQEFLAGGLRWEQYF
TRBV19	NA	15	TRBD1	TRBJ2-2	TGTGCCAGTAGTATTGCAGGGGGCTCTAGCGGGGAGCTGTTTTTT	CASSIAGGSSGELFF
TRBV6-5	NA	15	NA	TRBJ1-3	TGTGCCAGCAGTCTCCGCGGTGCGTCTGGAAACACCATATATTTT	CASSLRGASGNTIYF
TRBV29-1	NA	12	TRBD1	TRBJ1-1	TGCAGCGTAGCCGGACAGGGGAGGTATGCTTTCTTT	CSVAGQGRYAFF
TRBV4-1	NA	13	NA	TRBJ1-1	TGCGCCAGCAGCCAAGATCGGGGGACTGAAGCTTTCTTT	CASSQDRGTEAFF
TRBV23-1	NA	17	NA	TRBJ1-5	TGCGCCAGCAGTCAATCGATGGCCCCAGGTGGCAATCAGCCCCAGCATTTT	CASSQSMAPGGNQPQHF
TRBV6-5	NA	14	NA	TRBJ1-1	TGTGCCAGCACAAAAACAGGGTTGAACACTGAAGCTTTCTTT	CASTKTGLNTEAFF
TRBV9	NA	15	NA	TRBJ1-6	TGTGCCAGCAGCGTAGAGCCAGGGGATAGTTCACCCCTCCACTTT	CASSVEPGDSSPLHF
TRBV2	NA	15	TRBD1	TRBJ1-1	TGTGCCAGCAGTGAAGGGGCCCTCCAGGGGGCTGAAGCTTTCTTT	CASSEGALQGAEAFF
TRBV4-2	few	14	NA	TRBJ1-5	TGTGCCAGCAGCCCAGACAGGTCCTCCTCGGCCCAGCATTTT	CASSPDRSSSAQHF
TRBV6-5	NA	15	TRBD2	TRBJ2-5	TGTGCCAGCAGTTACTCGTGGGGGGGCCAAGAGACCCAGTACTTC	CASSYSWGGQETQYF
TRBV18	NA	14	NA	TRBJ2-7	TGTGCCAGCTCACCAGGGGGGAGCTCCTACGAGCAGTACTTC	CASSPGGSSYEQYF
TRBV9	NA	16	TRBD1	TRBJ1-1	TGTGCCAGCAGCGTAGGGACAGGGATAGTTTCCACTGAAGCTTTCTTT	CASSVGTGIVSTEAFF
TRBV3-1/TRBV3-2	NA	15	NA	TRBJ2-7	TGTGCCAGCAGCTTTCCGGGACACTCGTTTAAGGAGCAGTACTTC	CASSFPGHSFKEQYF
TRBV9	NA	17	NA	TRBJ1-3	TGTGCCAGCAGCGTATTTATGGACGGGAGCTCTGGAAACACCATATATTTT	CASSVFMDGSSGNTIYF
TRBV20-1	NA	16	NA	TRBJ1-6	TGCAGTGCTAGTGGTTGGGGGGGTGTTGATAATTCACCCCTCCACTTT	CSASGWGGVDNSPLHF
TRBV5-8	NA	14	TRBD1	TRBJ1-1	TGTGCCAGCAGCTTCGGGACAGTAAACACTGAAGCTTTCTTT	CASSFGTVNTEAFF
TRBV5-1	few	18	NA	TRBJ2-2	TGCGCCAGCAGCTTGAGAGGCGCGGAGACCCGAGGCACCGGGGAGCTGTTTTTT	CASSLRGAETRGTGELFF
TRBV2	NA	15	NA	TRBJ2-4	TGTGCCAGCAGTGAGCAGACACTGGCCAAAAACATTCAGTACTTC	CASSEQTLAKNIQYF
TRBV2	NA	13	NA	TRBJ2-7	TGTGCCAGCAGTGATCAAGTTCGAGGTACTGAGTACTTC	CASSDQVRGTEYF
TRBV19	once	14	NA	TRBJ2-1	TGTGCCAGTAGTATTATCTCGACAGCGGGTGAGCAGTTCTTC	CASSIISTAGEQFF
TRBV27	NA	13	NA	TRBJ1-1	TGTGCCAGCGGAGAGACAGGTCGGACTGAAGCTTTCTTT	CASGETGRTEAFF
TRBV13	NA	15	TRBD1	TRBJ1-3	TGTGCCAGCAGCACACGACAGGGTGCTGGAAACACCATATATTTT	CASSTRQGAGNTIYF
TRBV4-2	NA	17	TRBD2	TRBJ2-3	TGTGCCAGCAGCCTTTCTAGCGGGGGGGCCATCGTAGATACGCAGTATTTT	CASSLSSGGAIVDTQYF
TRBV7-2	NA	15	TRBD2	TRBJ2-1	TGTGCCAGCAGCTTAGAAGCGGGGGGGATCTATGAGCAGTTCTTC	CASSLEAGGIYEQFF
TRBV3-1/TRBV3-2	NA	15	NA	TRBJ2-6	TGTGCCAGCACCCCCGGTCGCTCTGGGGCCAACGTCCTGACTTTC	CASTPGRSGANVLTF
TRBV5-1	NA	15	TRBD1	TRBJ1-1	TGCGCCAGCAGCTTGACGGGACAGGGGGCCAGTGAAGCTTTCTTT	CASSLTGQGASEAFF
TRBV30	NA	13	NA	TRBJ1-6	TGTGCCTGGATGGAGACCTTAGGCTCACCCCTCCACTTT	CAWMETLGSPLHF
TRBV30	NA	13	NA	TRBJ2-7	TGTGCCTGGAGCCCAGGTCTTACCTACGAGCAGTACTTC	CAWSPGLTYEQYF
TRBV18	NA	16	TRBD1	TRBJ1-6	TGTGCCAGCTCACCGGACATTACAGGGGTAAATTCACCCCTCCACTTT	CASSPDITGVNSPLHF
TRBV25-1	NA	14	TRBD1	TRBJ1-2	TGTGCCAGCAGTGAATTGGGACAGTGGTATGGCTACACCTTC	CASSELGQWYGYTF
TRBV19	many	14	TRBD1	TRBJ1-1	TGTGCCAGTCTCCGGGACAGGGGTGTGACTGAAGCTTTCTTT	CASLRDRGVTEAFF
TRBV7-7	few	15	NA	TRBJ2-2	TGTGCTAGCAGCTTAGATGGAGCGAACACCGGGGAGCTGTTTTTT	CASSLDGANTGELFF
TRBV3-1/TRBV3-2	NA	13	TRBD1	TRBJ1-2	TGTGCCAGCAGCCCTACAGGGGTGGGTGGCTACACCTTC	CASSPTGVGGYTF
TRBV1	few	16	NA	TRBJ1-1	TGCACCAGCAGACCCACCGCCTGGGAGGAAAACACTGAAGCTTTCTTT	CTSRPTAWEENTEAFF
TRBV6-4	NA	15	TRBD1	TRBJ1-3	TGTGCCAGGGGCGTCCGGACAGGGGATGGAAACACCATATATTTT	CARGVRTGDGNTIYF
TRBV20-1	NA	14	TRBD2	TRBJ2-1	TGCAGTGCTAGTAGGGCGGGGGGCTGGTATGAGCAGTTCTTC	CSASRAGGWYEQFF
TRBV10-3	once	16	NA	TRBJ1-4	TGTGCCATCAGTGAAGCGCTGGGTCAGGGTCCTGAAAAACTGTTTTTT	CAISEALGQGPEKLFF
TRBV18	NA	14	NA	TRBJ1-2	TGTGCCAGCTCTCTAGGACAGAATAACTATGGCTACACCTTC	CASSLGQNNYGYTF
TRBV5-8	NA	15	TRBD2	TRBJ2-1	TGTGCCAGCAGCGCCGGGACTAGCGCGTACAATGAGCAGTTCTTC	CASSAGTSAYNEQFF
TRBV12-3/TRBV12-4	NA	12	NA	TRBJ1-2	TGTGCCAGCAGTTTAGGGGCAGGGGGCTACACCTTC	CASSLGAGGYTF
TRBV6-6	NA	16	TRBD1	TRBJ2-7	TGTGCCAGCAGTTACCCCGGGACAGGTGAAGGACGCGAGCAGTACTTC	CASSYPGTGEGREQYF
TRBV6-5	NA	14	TRBD1	TRBJ1-2	TGTGCCAGCAGTTACTCGAGACAGGGCCATGGCTACACCTTC	CASSYSRQGHGYTF
TRBV28	once	15	TRBD1	TRBJ1-6	TGTGCCAGCAGTCGGCAGGGACAGGGTGGATCACCCCTCCACTTT	CASSRQGQGGSPLHF
TRBV14	once	14	NA	TRBJ1-4	TGTGCCAGCAGCCGTTTCGGAGTTGGCGAAAAACTGTTTTTT	CASSRFGVGEKLFF
TRBV27	NA	13	NA	TRBJ2-3	TGTGCCAGCAGTTCTACCTCGTGGGATACGCAGTATTTT	CASSSTSWDTQYF
TRBV3-1/TRBV3-2	NA	16	NA	TRBJ1-2	TGTGCCAGCAGCCAAGAAGCAGGCCTCCGAACGTCCGGCTACACCTTC	CASSQEAGLRTSGYTF
TRBV3-1/TRBV3-2	NA	14	TRBD2	TRBJ2-1	TGTGCCAGCAGCCAGGCGGGGGGGGCGAATGAGCAGTTCTTC	CASSQAGGANEQFF
TRBV18	NA	15	NA	TRBJ1-4	TGTGCCAGCTCAAGGGAGGACGGACTAAATGAAAAACTGTTTTTT	CASSREDGLNEKLFF
TRBV5-8	NA	18	TRBD2	TRBJ2-5	TGTGCCAGCAGCCCCGGGACTAGCGGGGGGGCCCTTGGAGAGACCCAGTACTTC	CASSPGTSGGALGETQYF